This section outlines one T cell receptor beta chain sequence together with its context. Its antigen remains undetermined. The record has no base qualities; no much larger clone is one base away. The immunoSEQ Assay, a bias-controlled multiplex PCR, was used to amplify TCRbeta CDR3 regions from genomic DNA. The study's processing was this. Within the assay, amplification of reference gene primers was used to estimate how many nucleated cells each sample contained. To quantify the absolute abundance of each unique TCRbeta CDR3 rearrangement, sequence reads were collapsed and filtered. For each sample, productive Simpson clonality was calculated as the square root of Simpson's diversity index over productive rearrangements. TCRdb obtained this table from immuneACCESS and retained in-frame rearrangements with V and J assigned. These tables miss some clones; where compared with another copy, unresolved V genes account for less than half of the shortfall, and the remainder is unexplained. V and J calls and clone size are copied from that table; D and trimming were computed from the DNA. The sample records tens of thousands of clones, 65% to 80% of which are singletons. Around a tenth of the sample is held by the ten biggest clonotypes.

This entry comes from a study of blood T cell repertoires in COVID-19 (dated by TCRdb to 2018 to 2020). Some background on the complete study: Samples from collaborators originated in the United States, Italy and Spain and spanned both the acute and convalescent phases of COVID-19. Where HLA class I and class II types were available, the types were taken from metadata supplied by the sample provider, not from assay-based typing. The prospective study material was composed of cDNA or gDNA derived from T cells, B-cell-depleted T cells, or PBMCs. The dataset comprised deeply sampled blood TCRbeta repertoires from subjects exposed to, actively infected with, or recovered from COVID-19. Samples were obtained from the ongoing ImmuneRACE study (first 160 participants) and from over 1,000 subjects provided by 6 global collaborators. Sample metadata almost always included a de-identified subject ID, COVID-19 status, age in years and sex. The repertoires were made available in a free public database intended to serve as a resource for research on the immune response to SARS-CoV-2.

Collaborating institutions collected whole blood in K2EDTA tubes following their own protocols. For TCRbeta analysis, collaborators shipped samples as frozen whole blood, isolated PBMCs, or DNA extracted from either of those sample types. Measured from the cysteine to the phenylalanine, the CDR3 is 18 residues long. Only the CDR3 part of the read is kept: 54 bases, read in frame from the first base. From V the trimming removes 3 bases and from J it removes 0 bases, while the gene matches leave 8 bases of the junction unaccounted for. From the germline V gene, CDR1 is MDHEN and CDR2 is SYDVKM. Summary of the overall study and its limitations: How much clinical and demographic metadata was included differed by source and by participant, and the metadata was provided uncurated.

The sample consisted of peripheral blood. The chain links TRBV28 with TRBJ2-7; 13 central nucleotides agree with TRBD2. This TCR was recovered from a human donor in a cohort sampled during active COVID-19. The DNA sequence is TGTGCCAGCAGTTTTTCCGGGACTAGCGGGAAAGGCTCCTACGAGCAGTACTTC. Its coded protein is CASSFSGTSGKGSYEQYF.